This TCR beta chain was captured in a study of blood T cell repertoires in COVID-19. Authors' data handling: Researchers report that nucleated cell counts were estimated from reference gene primer amplification. Produced via immunoSEQ multiplex PCR; TCRdb's table is partial and in-frame only. V and J calls and clone size are those listed in that table; D and trimming were worked out from the DNA. This sample yields 160,000 or so clones, of which about four fifths are seen a single time; 15% to 20% belongs to the top ten. Recruits, aged about 18 to 89 years, lived in 24 US areas. Assignment of participants to cohorts was predicated upon participant-reported clinical history. Trimming left V 1 base short and J 3 bases short, with 11 bases between. The CDR3 is made up of 14 amino acids. Germline values: CDR1 SGHKS, CDR2 YYEKEE (reference sequence).

The TCR originated in a man in his sixties who had recovered from COVID-19. This sequence joins TRBV5-5 and TRBJ2-7; D not resolved. Sample: PBMCs or T cells enriched from blood (not recorded which). The CDR3 DNA reads TGTGCCAGCAGCTTGTACCAGAACGACTACGAGCAGTACTTC. This codes for CASSLYQNDYEQYF.